The 2 T cell receptor beta chains listed next were all sequenced from one sample in a study of control samples from healthy donors and cancer patients. Profiled with immunoSEQ multiplex PCR; TCRdb holds only in-frame clones, not every one. In the table there are around 120,000 clones, around 87% of which are singletons. What was sequenced was blood. Source of these receptors: a man aged 35 to 55 in good health.

This chain joins TRBV6-5 and TRBJ2-7; 9 positions agree with TRBD1. Trimming cost V 6 bases and J 1 base; bases outside gene matches: 4. The germline V gene has CDR1 MNHEY and CDR2 SVGAGI. The CDR3 is 14 amino acids. CDR3 DNA: TGTGCCAGCAGGGGTGACAGGGGGTCCTACGAGCAGTACTTC. It codes for CASRGDRGSYEQYF.

This clone appeared a few times. The rearrangement links TRBV7-9 to TRBJ1-6; 9 nucleotides match TRBD1. This CDR3 region has 15 residues. The V gene end was trimmed by 5 bases and the J gene end by 10 bases; junction bases not matched to a gene: 9. The V gene's germline CDR1 is SEHNR and CDR2 FQNEAQ (reference sequence). The CDR3 sequence: CASSARGQGGSPLHF. The CDR3, as DNA: TGTGCCAGCAGCGCCAGGGGACAGGGTGGATCACCCCTCCACTTT.